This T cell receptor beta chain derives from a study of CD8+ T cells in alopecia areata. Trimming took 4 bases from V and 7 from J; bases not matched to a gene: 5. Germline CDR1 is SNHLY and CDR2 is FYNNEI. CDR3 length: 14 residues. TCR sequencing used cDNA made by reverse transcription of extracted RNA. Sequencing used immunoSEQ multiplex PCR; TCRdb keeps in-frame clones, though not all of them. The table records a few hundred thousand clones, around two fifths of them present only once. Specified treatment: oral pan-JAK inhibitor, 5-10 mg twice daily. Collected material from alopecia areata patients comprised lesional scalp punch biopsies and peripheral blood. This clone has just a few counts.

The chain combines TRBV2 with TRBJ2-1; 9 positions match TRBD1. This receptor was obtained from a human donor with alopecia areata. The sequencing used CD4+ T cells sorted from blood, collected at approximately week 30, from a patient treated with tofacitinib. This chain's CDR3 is CASSGDRDRNEQFF. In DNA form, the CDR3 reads TGTGCCAGCAGTGGGGACAGGGACAGGAATGAGCAGTTCTTC. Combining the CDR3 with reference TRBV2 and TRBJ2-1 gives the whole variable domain EPEVTQTPSHQVTQMGQEVILRCVPISNHLYFYWYRQILGQKVEFLVSFYNNEISEKSEIFDDQFSVERPDGSNFTLKIRSTKLEDSAMYFCASSGDRDRNEQFFGPGTRLTVL.